These 20 T cell receptor beta chains were all obtained from the same sample, sequenced in a study of blood T cell repertoires in COVID-19. Generated by immunoSEQ multiplex PCR, the TCRdb table keeps only in-frame clones and is missing some. The sample lists just under 85,000 clones; 83% were seen once. Sequencing used peripheral blood. These receptors were collected from a woman aged 80 or over with acute or convalescent COVID-19.

The V gene is TRBV5-1, the J gene TRBJ2-2; tentatively, D is TRBD2 (5 bases). V lost 0 bases to trimming and J lost 5 bases, with 17 bases between them. The CDR3 runs to 17 residues. Germline V gives CDR1 SGHRS, CDR2 YFSETQ. The CDR3 is CASSLAPDGSGTGELFF. The CDR3 DNA sequence: TGCGCCAGCAGCTTGGCACCGGACGGGTCGGGAACCGGGGAGCTGTTTTTT.

This clone occurred a few times. The V call is TRBV25-1, the J call TRBJ2-7; 10 positions agree with TRBD2. Germline CDR1 is MGHDK and CDR2 is SYGVNS. This CDR3 comprises 15 residues. V trimming: 6 bases; J trimming: 5 bases; junction bases outside the gene matches: 10. CDR3 region: CASRPGSSGRNEQYF. The CDR3 DNA sequence: TGTGCCAGCAGGCCCGGGAGTAGCGGGAGGAACGAGCAGTACTTC.

V is TRBV5-4 and J is TRBJ2-5; 7 positions match TRBD1. Germline V gene sequence: CDR1 SGHNT, CDR2 YYREEE (reference sequence). Trimming at V came to 3 bases and at J to 4 bases, leaving 6 bases not matched to a gene. This CDR3 region has 14 residues. This chain's CDR3 is CASSSDRSRETQYF. The CDR3 DNA is TGTGCCAGCAGCTCGGACAGGTCCCGAGAGACCCAGTACTTC.

This chain connects TRBV10-2 to TRBJ2-7; D is possibly TRBD2 (6 bases). The CDR3 is 16 amino acids. Between the trimmed V and J ends, which lost 5 bases and 4 bases, there was a span of 21 bases. Germline lookup yields CDR1 WSHSY and CDR2 SAAADI. CDR3 amino acids: CASSHPGTASTYEQYF. The CDR3 nucleotides are TGCGCCAGCAGTCACCCCGGGACTGCATCAACTTACGAGCAGTACTTC.

CDR3 residues: CASGNRGNEQFF. The CDR3 coding sequence is TGCGCCAGCGGAAACAGGGGCAATGAGCAGTTCTTC. The J gene is TRBJ2-1, the V gene TRBV4-3; 7 bases are shared with TRBD1. The length of the CDR3 is 12 residues. The V gene end was trimmed by 8 bases and the J gene end by 6 bases; junction bases not matched to a gene: 4. CDR1 and CDR2 (germline): LGHNA, YSLEER.

CDR3 nucleotides: TGTGCCAGCAGCTTAGGACTGAGCTCCTACAATGAGCAGTTCTTC. The encoded protein is CASSLGLSSYNEQFF. This chain links TRBV11-2 with TRBJ2-1, with D unclear. There are 15 residues in the CDR3. V was clipped by 1 base and J by 0 bases, with 7 bases between them. Germline V gene sequence: CDR1 SGHAT, CDR2 FQNNGV.

CDR3 in amino acids: CASSYGTDYEQYF. In DNA, the CDR3 is TGTGCCAGCAGTTATGGGACAGACTACGAGCAGTACTTC. The chain has TRBV6-5 and TRBJ2-7; 7 bases line up with TRBD1. From germline, CDR1 is MNHEY and CDR2 SVGAGI. There are 13 residues in the CDR3. V was pared by 3 bases and J by 3 bases, with 2 bases of the junction left unmatched.

This clone was seen a few times. The V gene is TRBV12-3 or TRBV12-4, the J gene TRBJ2-5, with D hard to call. The CDR3 has 13 amino acids. Trimming left V 1 base short and J 3 bases short, with 6 bases between. CDR3 region: CASSLGQEETQYF. CDR3 in DNA: TGTGCCAGCAGTTTAGGCCAGGAAGAGACCCAGTACTTC.

The chain couples TRBV3-1 (or the pseudogene TRBV3-2) to TRBJ2-7; 9 nucleotides align to TRBD1. Germline values: CDR1 LGHDT, CDR2 YNNKEL (reference sequence). V dropped 2 bases and J dropped 6; count of bases not matched to a gene: 5. This CDR3 is 14 amino acids long. CDR3 in DNA: TGTGCCAGCAGCCAAAGATCACAGGGGGCCGAGCAGTACTTC. Residues: CASSQRSQGAEQYF.

This clone was recorded once. V gene TRBV7-2 combines with J gene TRBJ2-5, with a tentative D call TRBD1 (5 bases). CDR3 length equals 13 residues. CDR1 SGHTA and CDR2 FQGNSA come from the germline V gene. Trimming took 10 bases from V and 5 from J, leaving 17 bases between them. CDR3 loop: CATRGGVGETQYF. Here the CDR3 DNA reads TGTGCCACAAGGGGTGGGGTCGGGGAGACCCAGTACTTC.

The genes are TRBV7-8 and TRBJ1-1; TRBD1 matches 11 bases. The CDR3 has 14 amino acids. Per the germline V gene, CDR1 is SGHVS and CDR2 is FQNEAQ. J gave up 5 bases and V 5 bases, and 4 bases lay outside the gene matches. The CDR3 DNA follows: TGTGCCAGCAGCCAGGGACAGGGGGAAACTGAAGCTTTCTTT. As protein: CASSQGQGETEAFF.

This CDR3 is CASSLGTSGYTQYF. The CDR3 nucleotides are TGTGCCAGCAGCTTAGGTACTAGCGGGTATACGCAGTATTTT. The gene calls are TRBV7-9 and TRBJ2-3, with 9 bases matching TRBD2. The CDR3 totals 14 residues. Germline V gives CDR1 SEHNR, CDR2 FQNEAQ (reference sequence). With V trimmed by 1 base and J by 7 bases, 3 bases remained unmatched.

This CDR3 is CASSSGTRSLSEQYF. In DNA form, the CDR3 reads TGCGCCAGCAGCTCCGGGACTAGGTCCTTATCCGAGCAGTACTTC. The chain recombines TRBV5-1 with TRBJ2-7, with TRBD2 matching 8 bases. The germline V gene has CDR1 SGHRS and CDR2 YFSETQ. Trimming cost V 3 bases and J 6 bases; bases outside gene matches: 11. The length of the CDR3 is 15 residues. The whole variable domain, filled in from reference TRBV5-1 and TRBJ2-7, reads KAGVTQTPRYLIKTRGQQVTLSCSPISGHRSVSWYQQTPGQGLQFLFEYFSETQRNKGNFPGRFSGRQFSNSRSEMNVSTLELGDSALYLCASSSGTRSLSEQYFGPGTRLTVT.

The gene calls are TRBV6-5 and TRBJ1-4; the match to TRBD1 covers 7 bases. CDR1 is MNHEY and CDR2 is SVGAGI in the germline V gene. This CDR3 is built from 14 residues. Trimming cost V 6 bases and J 7 bases; bases outside gene matches: 8. The CDR3 DNA follows: TGTGCCAGCAGCTTCAGGGGGGAGTCTGAAAAACTGTTTTTT. Translated, it gives CASSFRGESEKLFF.

This chain links TRBV7-2 with TRBJ1-2; 8 nucleotides align to TRBD1. The CDR3 totals 15 residues. Trimming took 0 bases from V and 6 from J; bases not matched to a gene: 6. Germline lookup yields CDR1 SGHTA and CDR2 FQGNSA. CDR3 amino acids: CASSLAVQGDHGYTF. The CDR3 DNA is TGTGCCAGCAGCTTAGCTGTACAGGGGGATCATGGCTACACCTTC.

V gene TRBV5-1 combines with J gene TRBJ1-2, with D possibly TRBD1 on 6 matching bases. Trimming took 5 bases from V and 6 from J, leaving 11 bases between them. The CDR3 has 12 residues. Germline lookup yields CDR1 SGHRS and CDR2 YFSETQ. Here the CDR3 reads CASSFDRNGYTF. For the CDR3, the DNA is TGCGCCAGCAGTTTTGACAGGAATGGCTACACCTTC.

This clone was picked up one time. This chain links TRBV7-2 with TRBJ1-2, with D perhaps TRBD1 (6 bases). The CDR3 loop spans 16 amino acids. V was clipped by 1 base and J by 0 bases, with 12 bases between them. CDR1 is SGHTA, CDR2 FQGNSA, per germline. DNA of the CDR3: TGTGCCAGCAGCTTAGTCCTAGGACAGTCTAACTATGGCTACACCTTC. It encodes CASSLVLGQSNYGYTF.

This rearrangement joins TRBV7-8 to TRBJ2-7, with 8 nucleotides matching TRBD1. Germline V gene data show CDR1 as SGHVS and CDR2 as FQNEAQ. This CDR3 region has 15 residues. After removal of 1 base from V and 4 bases from J, the junction contained 6 bases not matched to a gene. CDR3 DNA sequence: TGTGCCAGCAGCTTAGTGGCAGGGGGCGGGTACGAGCAGTACTTC. Amino acid sequence: CASSLVAGGGYEQYF.

This clone came up once. The gene calls are TRBV27 and TRBJ2-1; TRBD1 agrees at 9 bases. The CDR3 contains 16 residues. The ends lost 4 bases at V and 9 bases at J; junction bases unmatched: 13. CDR1 is MNHEY and CDR2 is SMNVEV in the germline V gene (reference sequence). CDR3 sequence reads: CASSWFGTGSFGEQFF. The CDR3 DNA is TGTGCCAGCAGTTGGTTCGGGACAGGGTCTTTTGGTGAGCAGTTCTTC.

J is TRBJ2-7 and V is TRBV15; TRBD2 matches 7 bases. CDR3 size: 13 residues. V shed 0 bases, J shed 8 bases, and the junction held 4 bases outside the gene matches. Looked up from germline, CDR1 is LNHNV and CDR2 is YYDKDF (reference sequence). CDR3 nucleotide sequence: TGTGCCACCAGCAGAGACCTCGGGGGGAAGCAGTACTTC. This translates into CATSRDLGGKQYF. Together with reference TRBV15 and TRBJ2-7, the CDR3 gives the full variable domain: DAMVIQNPRYQVTQFGKPVTLSCSQTLNHNVMYWYQQKSSQAPKLLFHYYDKDFNNEADTPDNFQSRRPNTSFCFLDIRSPGLGDTAMYLCATSRDLGGKQYFGPGTRLTVT.